A single sample gave rise to the 20 T cell receptor beta chains below, sequenced in a study of blood T cell repertoires in COVID-19. Generated by immunoSEQ multiplex PCR, the TCRdb table keeps only in-frame clones and is missing some. The sample consists of about 480,000 clones, 75% to 90% of them appearing once. The sample was peripheral blood. The origin of the receptors is a man aged 18 to 29 with COVID-19, enrolled during active disease.

The gene calls are TRBV19 and TRBJ1-4; weak D call: TRBD1 (5 bases). V was trimmed by 6 bases and J by 3 bases, leaving 11 bases between them. Germline V lookup: CDR1 LNHDA, CDR2 SQIVND (reference sequence). This CDR3 is 14 amino acids long. The CDR3 DNA reads as TGTGCCAGTAGGTCAGGGTCTTCTAATGAAAAACTGTTTTTT. This encodes CASRSGSSNEKLFF. The full variable domain, rest sourced from reference TRBV19 and TRBJ1-4, is DGGITQSPKYLFRKEGQNVTLSCEQNLNHDAMYWYRQDPGQGLRLIYYSQIVNDFQKGDIAEGYSVSREKKESFPLTVTSAQKNPTAFYLCASRSGSSNEKLFFGSGTQLSVL.

This chain uses TRBV3-1 (or the pseudogene TRBV3-2) with TRBJ2-5; tentatively, D is TRBD2 (6 bases). The ends were cut back, 0 bases at V and 4 bases at J, with 12 bases in the middle. The germline V gene encodes CDR1 LGHDT and CDR2 YNNKEL (reference sequence). The CDR3 has 15 amino acids. CDR3 coding DNA: TGTGCCAGCAGCCAAGATTTGAGGCGGGGAGAGACCCAGTACTTC. It codes for CASSQDLRRGETQYF.

V gene TRBV25-1 combines with J gene TRBJ1-1; D is undetermined. V was trimmed by 6 bases and J by 11 bases, leaving 16 bases between them. Looked up from germline, CDR1 is MGHDK and CDR2 is SYGVNS. The CDR3 is 12 residues long. CDR3 sequence (DNA): TGTGCCAGCAGCCCTCCCTCCCGGCGGGCTTTCTTT. This translates into CASSPPSRRAFF.

To note about this clone: The junction does not match germline at one end; this may be a read error. The rearrangement uses TRBV4-2 and TRBJ1-2, with 7 nucleotides matching TRBD1. CDR1 LGHNA and CDR2 YNFKEQ come from the germline V gene. The CDR3 runs 11 residues. The CDR3 region is CASSYRDSSSF. CDR3 sequence (DNA): TGTGCCAGCAGCTACCGGGACAGTTCTTCCTTC.

The CDR3 coding sequence is TGTGCCAGCAGTTATTGGGGCTTCCAAGAGACCCAGTACTTC. This codes for CASSYWGFQETQYF. The chain combines TRBV6-5 with TRBJ2-5; possible D gene TRBD1, 5 bases. V was shortened by 3 bases and J by 1 base, with 9 bases between the two germline ends. The CDR3 consists of 14 residues. Germline V gene data show CDR1 as MNHEY and CDR2 as SVGAGI.

This sequence joins TRBV2 and TRBJ2-1, with 8 bases that match TRBD1. V trimming: 6 bases; J trimming: 1 base; junction bases outside the gene matches: 5. This CDR3 has 15 amino acids. Germline-derived CDR1 and CDR2 are SNHLY and FYNNEI. The CDR3 DNA reads TGTGCCAGCAGCCAACAGGGGGTATCCTACAATGAGCAGTTCTTC. Protein: CASSQQGVSYNEQFF. Using reference TRBV2 and TRBJ2-1 for the parts outside the CDR3, the full variable domain is EPEVTQTPSHQVTQMGQEVILRCVPISNHLYFYWYRQILGQKVEFLVSFYNNEISEKSEIFDDQFSVERPDGSNFTLKIRSTKLEDSAMYFCASSQQGVSYNEQFFGPGTRLTVL.

The chain couples TRBV6-5 to TRBJ1-5, with D possibly TRBD1 on 5 matching bases. This CDR3 is built from 14 residues. The ends were cut back, 3 bases at V and 7 bases at J, with 13 bases in the middle. Germline V gene data show CDR1 as MNHEY and CDR2 as SVGAGI. The CDR3 nucleotides are TGTGCCAGCAGTTATGCAGGGATGGACCAGCCCCAGCATTTT. Its protein is CASSYAGMDQPQHF.

V and J are TRBV9 and TRBJ1-2; 10 nucleotides agree with TRBD1. With 4 bases clipped from V and 5 bases from J, the junction kept 11 bases outside the gene matches. Germline assignment: CDR1 SGDLS and CDR2 YYNGEE. This CDR3 contains 16 residues. DNA of the CDR3: TGTGCCAGCAGCACCCGCGGGACAGGGGATGAATATGGCTACACCTTC. It codes for CASSTRGTGDEYGYTF.

This chain links TRBV7-6 with TRBJ2-6, with unresolved D. V lost 4 bases to trimming and J lost 1 base, with 5 bases between them. Germline lookup yields CDR1 SGHVS and CDR2 FNYEAQ. This CDR3 has 14 residues. CDR3 in DNA: TGTGCCAGCAGCTCCCTTTCTGGGGCCAACGTCCTGACTTTC. It encodes CASSSLSGANVLTF.

This chain connects TRBV18 to TRBJ2-3; TRBD2 aligns across 12 bases. The CDR3 totals 16 residues. From germline, CDR1 is KGHSH and CDR2 LQKENI. Trimming cost V 4 bases and J 6 bases; bases outside gene matches: 8. The CDR3 reads CASSLPPSGGADTQYF. The CDR3, as DNA: TGTGCCAGCTCACTCCCACCTAGCGGGGGGGCTGATACGCAGTATTTT.

V usage is TRBV5-5 and J usage is TRBJ2-6; D perhaps matches TRBD1 (5 bases). CDR3 length equals 16 residues. In germline, CDR1 is SGHKS, CDR2 YYEKEE (reference sequence). V shed 4 bases and J shed 0 bases, with 11 bases lying between them. The chain's CDR3 is CASSSRQTSGANVLTF. CDR3 DNA: TGTGCCAGCAGCAGTCGACAGACCTCTGGGGCCAACGTCCTGACTTTC.

The rearrangement joins TRBV5-1 to TRBJ2-5; 8 positions agree with TRBD2. The CDR3 is 16 amino acids. Germline V CDR1 and CDR2: SGHRS, YFSETQ. Trimming took 0 bases from V and 4 from J; bases not matched to a gene: 8. The CDR3 bases are TGCGCCAGCAGCTTGGATACCACTAGCGGTCGAGAGACCCAGTACTTC. This translates into CASSLDTTSGRETQYF.

This sequence joins TRBV6-4 and TRBJ2-1; 8 bases line up with TRBD2. This CDR3 is built from 16 residues. J gave up 7 bases and V 6 bases, and 14 bases lay outside the gene matches. Germline values: CDR1 MRHNA, CDR2 SNTAGT. CDR3 protein: CASSPAPAGEGNEQFF. The CDR3 DNA reads as TGTGCCAGCAGCCCGGCCCCAGCGGGAGAAGGTAATGAGCAGTTCTTC.

J is TRBJ2-7 and V is TRBV5-6, with D tentatively TRBD2 (5 bases). Trimming removed 2 bases from V and 3 bases from J, with 15 bases in between. The CDR3 totals 15 residues. Per the germline V gene, CDR1 is SGHDT and CDR2 is YYEEEE. The CDR3 reads CASSLWGTRDYEQYF. The CDR3 DNA sequence: TGTGCCAGCAGCTTATGGGGTACTAGAGACTACGAGCAGTACTTC.

The chain links TRBV19 to TRBJ1-2; TRBD1 aligns across 8 bases. Trimming took 5 bases from V and 4 from J; bases not matched to a gene: 9. CDR3 length equals 15 residues. CDR1 is LNHDA, CDR2 SQIVND, per germline (reference sequence). This CDR3 is CASSFDRGVSYGYTF. The CDR3 DNA reads as TGTGCCAGTAGTTTCGACAGGGGTGTAAGCTATGGCTACACCTTC.

The genes are TRBV11-2 and TRBJ2-1; D unclear. Germline V CDR1 and CDR2: SGHAT, FQNNGV. The CDR3 sequence is 15 residues long. The germline V and J ends were trimmed by 2 bases and 0 bases, with 8 bases remaining between them. In nucleotides, the CDR3 is TGTGCCAGCAGCTTATATGGCAGCTCCTACAATGAGCAGTTCTTC. Its protein is CASSLYGSSYNEQFF.

This rearrangement joins TRBV7-6 to TRBJ2-2; D is perhaps TRBD2 (6 bases). Germline assignment: CDR1 SGHVS and CDR2 FNYEAQ. This CDR3 region has 14 residues. Between the trimmed V and J ends, which lost 0 bases and 6 bases, there was a span of 8 bases. CDR3 bases: TGTGCCAGCAGCTTAGCGCGGGGTGCCGGGGAGCTGTTTTTT. The encoded protein is CASSLARGAGELFF. The full variable domain, completed using reference TRBV7-6 and TRBJ2-2, is GAGVSQSPRYKVTKRGQDVALRCDPISGHVSLYWYRQALGQGPEFLTYFNYEAQQDKSGLPNDRFSAERPEGSISTLTIQRTEQRDSAMYRCASSLARGAGELFFGEGSRLTVL.

V gene TRBV18 combines with J gene TRBJ1-3, with unresolved D. V lost 0 bases, J lost 0 bases, and 9 bases lay in between. Looked up from germline, CDR1 is KGHSH and CDR2 is LQKENI. CDR3 length: 16 amino acids. In nucleotides, the CDR3 is TGTGCCAGCTCACCACCCCCGGCGGTCTCTGGAAACACCATATATTTT. Its translation is CASSPPPAVSGNTIYF.

This clone was observed a single time. The J gene is TRBJ2-7, the V gene TRBV5-6; a weak D match, TRBD2 (5 bases). CDR3 length equals 13 residues. The ends were cut back, 0 bases at V and 2 bases at J, with 6 bases in the middle. Germline V gene data show CDR1 as SGHDT and CDR2 as YYEEEE. CDR3 DNA: TGTGCCAGCAGCTTGGGACTACCCTACGAGCAGTACTTC. Its translation is CASSLGLPYEQYF.

This clone appeared a few times. The CDR3 spells CASTRARTDTQYF. CDR3 DNA: TGTGCCAGCACTCGGGCCCGCACAGATACGCAGTATTTT. V usage is TRBV6-6 and J usage is TRBJ2-3; no clear D gene. Looked up from germline, CDR1 is MNHNY and CDR2 is SVGAGI (reference sequence). The CDR3 has 13 residues. The germline V and J ends were trimmed by 7 bases and 1 base, with 9 bases remaining between them.